This T cell receptor (beta chain) emerged from a study of T cell responses to AZD1222 COVID-19 vaccine. Comment on this clone: Its antigen is not identified.

The method was immunoSEQ multiplex PCR; TCRdb's version includes in-frame clones alone and lacks a portion of them. The sample has approximately 89,000 clones, around nine tenths seen once. Trimming took off 1 base at V and 4 bases at J, with 7 bases between the two ends. The germline V gene encodes CDR1 SEHNR and CDR2 FQNEAQ (reference sequence). The CDR3 covers 13 residues. Study-wide results and caveats: Just a handful of people given AZD1222 tested seropositive at baseline.

The TCR sequence derives from an adult in good health. V usage is TRBV7-9 and J usage is TRBJ1-2; D remains unclear. The specimen was peripheral blood, collected on day 0 of AZD1222 vaccination. CDR3 protein: CASSLEFSYGYTF. The DNA of the CDR3 is TGTGCCAGCAGCTTAGAATTCAGCTATGGCTACACCTTC.